These T cell receptor beta chains were read from a single sample in a study of CD8+ T cells in alopecia areata. Assay: immunoSEQ multiplex PCR; the TCRdb copy retains only in-frame clones and omits some. The data hold around 140,000 clones, with 45% to 60% observed a single time. The sample here was CD8+ T cells sorted from blood, taken at week 4, from a patient treated with tofacitinib. The receptor source for this set is a human donor with alopecia areata. Both conserved end residues are part of each CDR3. A D gene is named only where the DNA matches it firmly. Clone sizes are given selectively: once, few, many, or a class where the clone is expanded.

>TRBJ1-2|TRBV29-1|.|.
TGCAGCGTTGTGGGGGACAACTTCTATGGCTACACCTTC
CSVVGDNFYGYTF
>TRBJ2-7|TRBV5-1|.|TRBD1
TGCGCCAGCAGCTTGGCACAGGGGGAGTCCTACGAGCAGTACTTC
CASSLAQGESYEQYF
>TRBJ2-1|TRBV30|few|TRBD2
TGTGCCTGGAGCTCACCGGGACTAGCTTCTGAGCAGTTCTTC
CAWSSPGLASEQFF
>TRBJ2-5|TRBV30|.|.
TGTGCCTGGAGTTTCTACTCGAACCCCCAAGAGACCCAGTACTTC
CAWSFYSNPQETQYF
>TRBJ1-1|TRBV13|.|.
TGTGCCAGCAGCCCGTTGCGGGGTGAAGCTTTCTTT
CASSPLRGEAFF
>TRBJ2-7|TRBV4-1|few|TRBD2
TGCGCCAGCAGCCACGGACTAGCGGGGGCGGGGGAGCAGTACTTC
CASSHGLAGAGEQYF
>TRBJ2-7|TRBV6-5|.|.
TGTGCCAGCAGTCCCTATGAGGGGAACCCCTACGAGCAGTACTTC
CASSPYEGNPYEQYF
>TRBJ2-7|TRBV30|.|TRBD1
TGTGCCTGGAGTCCCGGGACAGGGGTCGAGCAGTACTTC
CAWSPGTGVEQYF
>TRBJ1-3|TRBV4-3|few|.
TGCGCCAGCAGCCAAGAAATAGAGTTCGAAAACACCATATATTTT
CASSQEIEFENTIYF
>TRBJ1-2|TRBV29-1|.|.
TGCAGCGTTATGGGGAGCGGCTACACCTTC
CSVMGSGYTF
>TRBJ1-2|TRBV29-1|few|.
TGCAGCGTTGAAGATTGGGATTTAGATGGCTACACCTTC
CSVEDWDLDGYTF
>TRBJ1-2|TRBV9|few|TRBD1
TGTGCCAGCAGCGCGACAGGGGATGTGGGGCTTGGCTACACCTTC
CASSATGDVGLGYTF
>TRBJ1-2|TRBV7-2|few|.
TGTGCCAGCAGCTTAGGAACAGGCTCTTCCTATGGCTACACCTTC
CASSLGTGSSYGYTF
>TRBJ2-2|TRBV29-1|.|TRBD2
TGCAGCGTGGCTGGGACTAGCGAGAACACCGGGGAGCTGTTTTTT
CSVAGTSENTGELFF
>TRBJ2-3|TRBV7-9|.|.
TGTGCCAGCAGCTTAGGGGGGCCCACAGATACGCAGTATTTT
CASSLGGPTDTQYF
>TRBJ1-5|TRBV5-5|.|TRBD1
TGTGCCAGCAGCTGGGAAGGGACAGCCAAGCCGCCCCAGCATTTT
CASSWEGTAKPPQHF
>TRBJ1-2|TRBV30|.|TRBD1
TGTGCCTGGCGGGACAGGGGCGCAATCGGCTACACCTTC
CAWRDRGAIGYTF
>TRBJ2-2|TRBV19|few|.
TGTGCCAGTAGTGGGGGGAATATCGTTCCCGGGGAGCTGTTTTTT
CASSGGNIVPGELFF
>TRBJ2-7|TRBV5-1|.|.
TGCGCCAGCAGCCTAACAGGGGAGGACGAGCAGTACTTC
CASSLTGEDEQYF
>TRBJ1-4|TRBV5-8|few|.
TGTGCCAGCAGCTTGACTGAAAAACTGTTTTTT
CASSLTEKLFF
>TRBJ1-2|TRBV5-4|.|TRBD1
TGTGCCAGCAGAGGGACAGGGGTAGATGGCTACACCTTC
CASRGTGVDGYTF
>TRBJ2-1|TRBV30|.|TRBD2
TGTGCCTGGAGCGGAACCGGGACTAGCGGGGATAGCTCCTACAATGAGCAGTTCTTC
CAWSGTGTSGDSSYNEQFF
>TRBJ1-5|TRBV12-5|.|.
TGTGCTAGTGGTGAGGGAGCCGCGCAGCCCCAGCATTTT
CASGEGAAQPQHF
>TRBJ1-2|TRBV27|.|.
TGTGCCAGCAGTGCGACACAGGGATTGTACTATGGCTACACCTTC
CASSATQGLYYGYTF
>TRBJ1-5|TRBV28|few|TRBD1
TGTGCCAGCTGGGGACAGGCCGAGAGGAACAATCAGCCCCAGCATTTT
CASWGQAERNNQPQHF
>TRBJ2-3|TRBV9|.|TRBD2
TGTGCCAGCAGCCGGGGGGATAGCACAGATACGCAGTATTTT
CASSRGDSTDTQYF
>TRBJ2-1|TRBV5-1|.|.
TGCGCCAGCAGCTTGGCAGGCAACAATGAGCAGTTCTTC
CASSLAGNNEQFF
>TRBJ2-5|TRBV27|.|.
TGTGCCAGCAGTCCTATCGTACGGGACCAAGAGACCCAGTACTTC
CASSPIVRDQETQYF
>TRBJ2-5|TRBV2|.|.
TGTGCCAGCAGTGACCCCCGTCCAGGGCAAGAGACCCAGTACTTC
CASSDPRPGQETQYF
>TRBJ1-1|TRBV6-5|few|.
TGTGCCAGCAGTTACTCCCGGGGAACTGAAGCTTTCTTT
CASSYSRGTEAFF
>TRBJ1-4|TRBV20-1|few|.
TGCAACGCTAATGAAAAACTGTTTTTT
CNANEKLFF
>TRBJ2-7|TRBV30|.|.
TGTGCCTGGAGAGAGTCGTACGAGCAGTACTTC
CAWRESYEQYF
>TRBJ2-7|TRBV6-5|few|.
TGTGCCAGCACCAACTCCTACGAGCAGTACTTC
CASTNSYEQYF
>TRBJ2-7|TRBV11-2|.|.
TGTGCCAGCAGGTATACGGGAGAGCAGTACTTC
CASRYTGEQYF
>TRBJ1-1|TRBV7-9|few|TRBD1
TGTGCCAGCAGCTTAGATGGACAGGGGAACACTGAAGCTTTCTTT
CASSLDGQGNTEAFF
>TRBJ1-2|TRBV29-1|.|TRBD1
TGCAGCGTGGGGACAGGGAAGGACTATGGCTACACCTTC
CSVGTGKDYGYTF
>TRBJ1-6|TRBV27|.|TRBD1
TGTGCCAGCAGTGCGGGGACAGGGTTGAGTTCACCCCTCCACTTT
CASSAGTGLSSPLHF
>TRBJ1-5|TRBV30|few|.
TGTGCCTGGTGTAGGGACACGAATCAGCCCCAGCATTTT
CAWCRDTNQPQHF
>TRBJ1-5|TRBV7-2|.|.
TGTGCCAGCAGCTACAGGAATAGCAATCAGCCCCAGCATTTT
CASSYRNSNQPQHF
>TRBJ1-2|TRBV13|.|TRBD1
TGTGCCAGCAGCCCCGACAGGGCGAAGGGCTACACCTTC
CASSPDRAKGYTF
>TRBJ2-1|TRBV4-1|few|.
TGCGCCAGCAGCATAGACCCGCCCAATGAGCAGTTCTTC
CASSIDPPNEQFF
>TRBJ2-1|TRBV5-6|few|.
TGTGCCAGCAGCCCGGGATGGTTGGAGCAGTTCTTC
CASSPGWLEQFF
>TRBJ2-7|TRBV30|.|.
TGTGCCTGGAGCCCCTCCTACGAGCAGTACTTC
CAWSPSYEQYF
>TRBJ1-1|TRBV4-2|.|TRBD1
TGTGCCAGCAGCCAAGATCACGTGACAGGGGGCATCACTGAAGCTTTCTTT
CASSQDHVTGGITEAFF
>TRBJ1-4|TRBV18|.|TRBD1
TGTGCCAGCCAACAGGGGGCTAATGAAAAACTGTTTTTT
CASQQGANEKLFF
>TRBJ1-2|TRBV10-3|.|.
TGTGCCATCAGTGAGGGGCAGCTCTATGGCTACACCTTC
CAISEGQLYGYTF
>TRBJ2-5|TRBV6-5|.|.
TGTGCCAGCAGTCCGGACAATGATCAAGAGACCCAGTACTTC
CASSPDNDQETQYF
>TRBJ2-5|TRBV27|.|.
TGTGCCAGCAGCCTCGGTGGGACCCAGTACTTC
CASSLGGTQYF